These 7 T cell receptor beta chains share one sample of origin, sequenced in a study of T cell responses to AZD1222 COVID-19 vaccine. Clones were sequenced by immunoSEQ multiplex PCR, and TCRdb holds only the in-frame ones, with some missing. The sample contains about 130,000 clones, approximately 90% of which appear only once. Sample: peripheral blood, taken on day 0 of AZD1222 vaccination. The receptors stem from an adult in good health.

The chain is built from TRBV7-2 and TRBJ2-1; a weak D match, TRBD2 (7 bases). Germline V CDR1 and CDR2: SGHTA, FQGNSA. Trimming pared 7 bases from V and 2 bases from J, leaving 18 bases between. The CDR3 runs 16 residues. The CDR3 loop is CASTRMGGLTYNEQFF. The DNA for the CDR3 is TGTGCCAGCACTCGAATGGGGGGGCTTACCTACAATGAGCAGTTCTTC. The full variable domain, in which reference TRBV7-2 and TRBJ2-1 provide the parts outside the CDR3, is GAGVSQSPSNKVTEKGKDVELRCDPISGHTALYWYRQSLGQGLEFLIYFQGNSAPDKSGLPSDRFSAERTGGSVSTLTIQRTQQEDSAVYLCASTRMGGLTYNEQFFGPGTRLTVL.

V usage is TRBV25-1 and J usage is TRBJ1-6; 7 bases agree with TRBD1. Germline CDR1 is MGHDK and CDR2 is SYGVNS. The V segment lost 6 bases and the J segment 8 bases; nucleotides outside the gene matches: 7. The CDR3 sequence is 14 residues long. CDR3 in amino acids: CASSDQGVDSPLHF. CDR3 coding DNA: TGTGCCAGCAGCGACCAGGGGGTTGATTCACCCCTCCACTTT.

The V and J genes are TRBV25-1 and TRBJ2-3; 10 bases agree with TRBD1. The trim removed 4 bases at V and 8 bases at J, leaving 18 bases unmatched. This CDR3 is 18 amino acids long. Germline CDR1 MGHDK, CDR2 SYGVNS. The CDR3 reads CASSGQGALISHSGTQYF. The CDR3 DNA follows: TGTGCCAGCAGTGGACAGGGGGCTTTAATTTCCCACAGTGGTACGCAGTATTTT.

Written as DNA, the CDR3 is TGTGCCAGCAGCTTAAGGGCTGGGGTAGGTGGCTACACCTTC. Protein: CASSLRAGVGGYTF. The chain combines TRBV11-2 with TRBJ1-2; unclear D gene. Germline V gene data show CDR1 as SGHAT and CDR2 as FQNNGV. CDR3 size: 14 residues. Trimming took 2 bases from V and 7 from J, leaving 14 bases between them.

This chain connects TRBV7-8 to TRBJ1-1; D may be TRBD1 (6 bases). The CDR3 is 15 amino acids. The V gene lost 4 bases and the J gene lost 4 bases, with 16 bases spanning the gap. Germline V CDR1 and CDR2: SGHVS, FQNEAQ. For the CDR3, the DNA is TGTGCCAGCAGCTCCCTAACAGGGAGAGGCACTGAAGCTTTCTTT. Its protein product is CASSSLTGRGTEAFF.

For this clone: An end of the junction differs from the germline gene, which may be a read error. This chain links TRBV10-2 with TRBJ1-2; D gene unclear. The CDR3 is made up of 16 amino acids. Germline V gene sequence: CDR1 WSHSY, CDR2 SAAADI. The CDR3 DNA follows: TGCACCAGCAGTGATATCGAGAGCAGGATCCTCTATGGCTACACCTTC. Protein product: CTSSDIESRILYGYTF.

The chain employs TRBV7-8 and TRBJ1-5; D gene unclear. CDR1 SGHVS and CDR2 FQNEAQ come from the germline V gene. Trimming took 3 bases from V and 8 from J, leaving 14 bases between them. This CDR3 has 14 amino acids. CDR3 sequence (DNA): TGTGCCAGCAGCTTTTTGGCTAGGCAGGAGCCCCAGCATTTT. This gives the protein CASSFLARQEPQHF.